Following are 15 T cell receptor beta chains from one sample sequenced in a study of PD-1 blockade in classical Hodgkin lymphoma. Patients all relapsed after autologous stem cell transplantation, and there was variation in brentuximab vedotin exposure. Produced via immunoSEQ multiplex PCR; TCRdb's table is partial and in-frame only. The sample includes roughly 35,000 clones, about 90% of them seen just once. The sequences come from peripheral blood mononuclear cells (PBMCs), collected before the second cycle of nivolumab. The receptor source for this set is a human donor with classical Hodgkin lymphoma.

V gene TRBV30 combines with J gene TRBJ2-3, with D uncertain. This CDR3 has 14 residues. CDR1 and CDR2 from the germline V gene are GTSNPN and SVGIG (reference sequence). V lost 0 bases and J lost 2, with 9 bases in between. CDR3 residues: CAWSVSMFTDTQYF. In nucleotides, the CDR3 is TGTGCCTGGAGTGTCTCGATGTTCACAGATACGCAGTATTTT. Drawing the rest from reference TRBV30 and TRBJ2-3, the complete variable domain is SQTIHQWPATLVQPVGSPLSLECTVEGTSNPNLYWYRQAAGRGLQLLFYSVGIGQISSEVPQNLSASRPQDRQFILSSKKLLLSDSGFYLCAWSVSMFTDTQYFGPGTRLTVL.

The CDR3: CASGWAGDQPQHF. CDR3 coding DNA: TGTGCCAGCGGGTGGGCAGGGGATCAGCCCCAGCATTTT. The V call is TRBV19, the J call TRBJ1-5; possibly TRBD1 for D (6 bases). The V gene lost 9 bases and the J gene lost 5 bases, with 14 bases spanning the gap. Germline V gene sequence: CDR1 LNHDA, CDR2 SQIVND (reference sequence). This CDR3 region has 13 residues.

The genes are TRBV30 and TRBJ2-7; D could derive from TRBD1 or TRBD2 (5 bases each). Deletions cut 0 bases from V and 4 bases from J, with 19 bases between. This CDR3 is built from 16 residues. The germline gives CDR1 GTSNPN, CDR2 SVGIG (reference sequence). CDR3 nucleotide sequence: TGTGCCTGGAGTGTAAAAGCGGCAGGGAAGTTTTACGAGCAGTACTTC. This gives the protein CAWSVKAAGKFYEQYF. The full variable domain, in which reference TRBV30 and TRBJ2-7 provide the parts outside the CDR3, is SQTIHQWPATLVQPVGSPLSLECTVEGTSNPNLYWYRQAAGRGLQLLFYSVGIGQISSEVPQNLSASRPQDRQFILSSKKLLLSDSGFYLCAWSVKAAGKFYEQYFGPGTRLTVT.

This chain uses TRBV7-9 with TRBJ2-7; D gene unclear. Trimming took off 3 bases at V and 4 bases at J, with 7 bases between the two ends. Germline CDR1 reads SEHNR; CDR2 reads FQNEAQ (reference sequence). The CDR3 contains 12 residues. CDR3 protein: CASSFDGYEQYF. The CDR3 nucleotides read TGTGCCAGCAGCTTTGACGGGTACGAGCAGTACTTC. The full variable domain, with the rest looked up from reference TRBV7-9 and TRBJ2-7, is DTGVSQNPRHKITKRGQNVTFRCDPISEHNRLYWYRQTLGQGPEFLTYFQNEAQLEKSRLLSDRFSAERPKGSFSTLEIQRTEQGDSAMYLCASSFDGYEQYFGPGTRLTVT.

This clone was counted between two and nine times. Mismatch with germline at one junction end may stem from a read error. This chain uses TRBV28 with TRBJ1-5; D gene unclear. This CDR3 comprises 13 residues. In germline, CDR1 is MDHEN, CDR2 SYDVKM. The CDR3 coding sequence is TGTGCCAGCAGTTCCATCAGCGAGCCGAACTTAAATTTT. It translates to CASSSISEPNLNF.

This chain connects TRBV30 to TRBJ1-6, with 10 bases lining up with TRBD1. V was clipped by 7 bases and J by 9 bases; unmatched bases: 3. Germline-derived CDR1 and CDR2 are GTSNPN and SVGIG (reference sequence). The CDR3 runs 12 residues. The CDR3 is CASTGGGSPLHF. Written as DNA, the CDR3 is TGTGCCTCGACAGGGGGCGGTTCACCCCTCCACTTT. The full variable domain, with the rest looked up from reference TRBV30 and TRBJ1-6, is SQTIHQWPATLVQPVGSPLSLECTVEGTSNPNLYWYRQAAGRGLQLLFYSVGIGQISSEVPQNLSASRPQDRQFILSSKKLLLSDSGFYLCASTGGGSPLHFGNGTRLTVT.

The CDR3 DNA follows: TGTGCCAGCAGTTACGGGGGGGGCGCGTTCCCAGATACGCAGTATTTT. Amino acid sequence: CASSYGGGAFPDTQYF. The genes are TRBV6-5 and TRBJ2-3; maybe TRBD2 (7 bases). The ends were cut back, 2 bases at V and 4 bases at J, with 16 bases in the middle. The CDR3 is made up of 16 amino acids. CDR1 and CDR2 from the germline V gene are MNHEY and SVGAGI.

The chain combines TRBV7-6 with TRBJ2-7; the match to TRBD2 covers 12 bases. The germline V gene has CDR1 SGHVS and CDR2 FNYEAQ. The V gene end was trimmed by 2 bases and the J gene end by 7 bases; junction bases not matched to a gene: 6. The CDR3 contains 15 residues. The CDR3 loop is CASSLLAGGPKEQYF. The CDR3, as DNA: TGTGCCAGCAGCTTACTAGCGGGAGGGCCGAAAGAGCAGTACTTC.

The chain couples TRBV27 to TRBJ2-3; 8 nucleotides line up with TRBD2. Germline CDR1 MNHEY, CDR2 SMNVEV (reference sequence). V was pared by 7 bases and J by 4 bases, with 7 bases of the junction left unmatched. The CDR3 length is 14 residues. CDR3 sequence (DNA): TGTGCCAGCATCAGCGGGAGTTATGCAGATACGCAGTATTTT. Protein product: CASISGSYADTQYF.

V and J are TRBV4-1 and TRBJ2-7; TRBD1 aligns across 7 bases. CDR3 length equals 15 residues. CDR1 and CDR2 from the germline V gene are MGHRA and YSYEKL. The V and J ends lost 1 base and 3 bases, in that order; junction bases with no gene match: 6. CDR3 in DNA: TGCGCCAGCAGCCAAGCCGGGACAGATAACTACGAGCAGTACTTC. It is translated as CASSQAGTDNYEQYF.

The gene calls are TRBV28 and TRBJ1-3; D is ambiguous. V shed 7 bases and J shed 8 bases, with 15 bases lying between them. The CDR3 is 13 residues long. Per the germline V gene, CDR1 is MDHEN and CDR2 is SYDVKM. In DNA form, the CDR3 reads TGTGCCAGCACCGGCCATGGTCTCGACACCATATATTTT. Translating gives CASTGHGLDTIYF.

The chain couples TRBV5-1 to TRBJ2-5; the D is unclear. V lost 2 bases to trimming and J lost 2 bases, with 13 bases between them. Germline V lookup: CDR1 SGHRS, CDR2 YFSETQ. CDR3 size: 15 residues. The chain's CDR3 is CASSFEIGGQETQYF. The CDR3 nucleotides are TGCGCCAGCAGCTTCGAGATAGGTGGACAAGAGACCCAGTACTTC.

CDR3 sequence (DNA): TGTGCCAGCAGCGTTCCGGGAGCATACAATGAGCAGTTCTTC. It codes for CASSVPGAYNEQFF. The J gene is TRBJ2-1, the V gene TRBV9, with D possibly matching TRBD2 (6 bases). V gave up 2 bases and J gave up 4 bases, with 10 bases separating them. Germline CDR1 and CDR2: SGDLS and YYNGEE. The CDR3 is 14 residues long. Supplemented by reference TRBV9 and TRBJ2-1, the full variable domain reads DSGVTQTPKHLITATGQRVTLRCSPRSGDLSVYWYQQSLDQGLQFLIQYYNGEERAKGNILERFSAQQFPDLHSELNLSSLELGDSALYFCASSVPGAYNEQFFGPGTRLTVL.

The genes are TRBV12-5 and TRBJ2-7; tentative D call: TRBD2 (5 bases). CDR1 and CDR2 from the germline V gene are LGHNT and FRNRAP. Trimming removed 1 base at V and 4 bases at J, with 5 bases between. The CDR3 is 12 residues long. The chain's CDR3 is CASGLGGYEQYF. The CDR3 DNA reads as TGTGCTAGTGGTTTGGGAGGGTACGAGCAGTACTTC.

This clone was seen a handful of times. The genes are TRBV7-3 and TRBJ2-7; tentatively, D is TRBD1 (5 bases). The CDR3 is made up of 15 amino acids. Germline V gene lookup returns CDR1 SGHTA and CDR2 FQGTGA. V gave up 2 bases and J gave up 3 bases, with 14 bases separating them. The CDR3 bases are TGTGCCAGCAGCTTAGGTCAGGGATCCCTCTACGAGCAGTACTTC. It codes for CASSLGQGSLYEQYF.